This TCR beta chain was sequenced in a study of T cells in Graves' hyperthyroidism and ophthalmopathy. Across the study: Upon initial diagnosis and before any treatment, peripheral blood was collected.

Trimming at V came to 5 bases and at J to 2 bases, leaving 8 bases not matched to a gene. This CDR3 region has 15 residues. Over 18 months, lack of ophthalmopathy progression marked Graves' hyperthyroidism as stable. Diagnoses were made from clinical symptoms, serum measures (thyroxine and TRAb), thyroid ultrasound and orbital computed tomography. RNA transcripts provided the source from which TCR beta CDR3 regions were amplified. With the HTBI primer set, the TCR CDR3 went through a first round of RT-PCR. TCRdb itself ran the multiplex PCR reads through MiXCR, one entry per CDR3 protein. Counted here are 540,000 or so distinct CDR3 sequences, around 14% occurring once; the ten biggest clones make up around 6.6%. Worth noting for this clonotype: What it binds is unknown.

Study results and limitations: Through a model of 13 V-J features, ophthalmopathy was separated from stable hyperthyroidism.

The sequenced sample was blood. The sequence came from a woman aged 25 to 39 with Graves' hyperthyroidism. The chain uses TRBV12-3 or TRBV12-4 and TRBJ2-7, with 8 bases matching TRBD1. The CDR3 protein is CASSVGAGQAYEQYF. CDR3 bases: TGTGCCAGCAGTGTGGGGGCGGGACAGGCCTACGAGCAGTACTTC.